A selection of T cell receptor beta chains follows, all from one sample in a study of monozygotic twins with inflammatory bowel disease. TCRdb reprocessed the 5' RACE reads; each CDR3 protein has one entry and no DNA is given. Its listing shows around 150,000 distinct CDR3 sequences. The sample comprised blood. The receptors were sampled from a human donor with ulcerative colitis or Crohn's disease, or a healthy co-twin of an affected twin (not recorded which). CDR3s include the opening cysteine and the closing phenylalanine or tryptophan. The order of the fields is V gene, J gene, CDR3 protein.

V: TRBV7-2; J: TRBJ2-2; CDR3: CASSLASTGELFF
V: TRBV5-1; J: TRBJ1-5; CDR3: CASSLGQGDQPQHF
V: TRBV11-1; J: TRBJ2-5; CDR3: CASSDRLAGGGETQYF
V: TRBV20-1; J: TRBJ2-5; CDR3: CSARGGAETQYF
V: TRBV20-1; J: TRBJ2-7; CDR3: CSARETSGSAYEQYF
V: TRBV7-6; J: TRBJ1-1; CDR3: CASSLAQGTQNTEAFF
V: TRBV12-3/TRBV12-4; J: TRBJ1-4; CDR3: CASTPDRDEKLFF
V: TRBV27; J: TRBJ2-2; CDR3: CASCAWDVNTGELFF
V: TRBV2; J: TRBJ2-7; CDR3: CASITGTAYEQYF
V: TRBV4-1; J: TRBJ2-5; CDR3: CASSQERGTRGQETQYF
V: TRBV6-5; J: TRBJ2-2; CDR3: CASSYDGSGGTPGELFF
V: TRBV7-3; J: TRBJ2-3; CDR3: CASSPLARTDTQYF
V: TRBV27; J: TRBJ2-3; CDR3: CASSLPMGSSGITQYF
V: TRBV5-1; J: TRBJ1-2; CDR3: CASSFAGGAGGYTF
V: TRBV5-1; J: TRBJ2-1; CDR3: CASSLYRVGNEQFF
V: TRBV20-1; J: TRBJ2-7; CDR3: CSARLSPSYEQYF
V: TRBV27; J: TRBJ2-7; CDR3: CASGRDRQLFYEQYF
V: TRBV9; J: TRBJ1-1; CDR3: CASSLTGGTEAFF
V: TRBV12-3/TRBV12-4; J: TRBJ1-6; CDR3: CASSGTRGQSLHF
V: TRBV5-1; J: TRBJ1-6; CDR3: CASSLDGFLPLHF
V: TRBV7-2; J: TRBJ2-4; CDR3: CASSFPLAKNIQYF
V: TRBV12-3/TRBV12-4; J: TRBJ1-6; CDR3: CASSASGGRTPLHF
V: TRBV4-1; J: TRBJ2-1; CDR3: CASSQERGASGRSNNEQFF
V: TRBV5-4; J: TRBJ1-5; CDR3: CASSIGPSNQPQHF
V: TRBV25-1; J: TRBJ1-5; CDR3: CASSEPDQPQHF
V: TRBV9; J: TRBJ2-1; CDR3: CASSIGGGLRGRYYNEQFF
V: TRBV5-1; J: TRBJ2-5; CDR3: CASSSETGRETQYF
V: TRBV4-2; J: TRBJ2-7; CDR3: CASSQDPGASTYEQYF
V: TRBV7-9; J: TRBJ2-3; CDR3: CASSRPTAGDTDTQYF
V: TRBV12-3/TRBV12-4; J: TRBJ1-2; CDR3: CASSSRQGGYGYTF
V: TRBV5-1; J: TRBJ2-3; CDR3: CASSWNPGLSTDTQYF
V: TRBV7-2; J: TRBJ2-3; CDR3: CASSLVAASTDTQYF
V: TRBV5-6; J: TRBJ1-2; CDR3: CASSNRDRGYGYTF
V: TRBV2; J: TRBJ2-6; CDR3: CASSTLYSGANVLTF
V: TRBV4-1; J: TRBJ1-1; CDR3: CASSQRQGIKVDTEAFF